These 15 T cell receptor beta chains were sequenced from one sample in a study of response to subunit inactivated influenza vaccine. TCRdb reprocessed the RT-PCR reads with MiXCR, giving one entry per CDR3 protein. The sample records 490,000 or so distinct CDR3 sequences, around 8% being singletons. Specimen: PBMCs from blood, collected around 25 months after vaccination. The origin of the receptors is a man between 50 and 69 years old who received an inactivated influenza vaccine.

A few counts support this clonotype. The chain employs TRBV7-9 and TRBJ2-7; 7 bases match TRBD2. The CDR3 sequence is 16 residues long. Germline loops: CDR1 SEHNR, CDR2 FQNEAQ (reference sequence). Trimming at V came to 4 bases and at J to 8 bases, leaving 17 bases not matched to a gene. CDR3 DNA: TGTGCCAGCAGCTACGGTGGGAGGGGTCATATTACGAAGCAGTACTTC. This sequence encodes CASSYGGRGHITKQYF.

This clonotype occurred many times. The chain couples TRBV7-9 to TRBJ1-4; perhaps TRBD1 as D (5 bases). The CDR3 covers 15 residues. Germline loops: CDR1 SEHNR, CDR2 FQNEAQ (reference sequence). V was clipped by 5 bases and J by 2 bases, with 12 bases between them. In nucleotides, the CDR3 is TGTGCCAGCAGCCACCGGGACCACACTAATGAAAAACTGTTTTTT. Translated: CASSHRDHTNEKLFF.

This chain uses TRBV20-1 with TRBJ1-2, with D perhaps matching TRBD1 (6 bases). In germline, CDR1 is DFQATT, CDR2 SNEGSKA (reference sequence). The CDR3 sequence is 16 residues long. The V gene lost 6 bases and the J gene lost 4 bases, with 24 bases spanning the gap. In nucleotides, the CDR3 is TGCAGTGCCATTAGGGGGGAGGTTGTGTGGGCCTATGGCTACACCTTC. This sequence encodes CSAIRGEVVWAYGYTF.

This clonotype occurred many times. Here the CDR3 DNA reads TGCAGTGCTAGAGTCCCGCAGGGGTTGAATGAGCAGTTCTTC. Residues: CSARVPQGLNEQFF. This chain links TRBV20-1 with TRBJ2-1; maybe TRBD1 (6 bases). The V and J ends lost 1 base and 7 bases respectively, with 14 bases between them. The CDR3 loop spans 14 amino acids. The germline V gene has CDR1 DFQATT and CDR2 SNEGSKA (reference sequence).

About this clonotype: Compared with germline, one end of the junction differs, possibly owing to a read error. This sequence joins TRBV20-1 and TRBJ2-7, with D possibly TRBD2 on 5 matching bases. Germline V gene sequence: CDR1 DFQATT, CDR2 SNEGSKA (reference sequence). CDR3 length equals 16 residues. The CDR3 is CCARVLMSGLQHEQYF. The CDR3 nucleotides read TGCTGTGCTAGGGTTCTGATGAGCGGACTCCAACACGAGCAGTACTTC.

V and J are TRBV5-5 and TRBJ2-2; perhaps TRBD1 as D (6 bases). The CDR3 spans 14 residues. V gave up 4 bases and J gave up 4 bases, with 11 bases separating them. Looked up from germline, CDR1 is SGHKS and CDR2 is YYEKEE (reference sequence). CDR3 sequence: CASSPGQFTGELFF. The CDR3 coding sequence is TGTGCCAGCAGCCCTGGACAGTTCACCGGGGAGCTGTTTTTT. The variable domain in full, completed from reference TRBV5-5 and TRBJ2-2, reads DAGVTQSPTHLIKTRGQQVTLRCSPISGHKSVSWYQQVLGQGPQFIFQYYEKEERGRGNFPDRFSARQFPNYSSELNVNALLLGDSALYLCASSPGQFTGELFFGEGSRLTVL.

The rearrangement joins TRBV20-1 to TRBJ2-4, with D unclear. The germline V and J ends were trimmed by 6 bases and 1 base, with 10 bases remaining between them. This CDR3 comprises 13 residues. Germline CDR1 is DFQATT and CDR2 is SNEGSKA (reference sequence). The CDR3 DNA follows: TGCAGTGCCGGACGGGCGGCCAAAAACATTCAGTACTTC. Protein: CSAGRAAKNIQYF.

This clonotype has a handful of counts. The rearrangement uses TRBV20-1 and TRBJ2-1; TRBD2 matches at 8 bases. The CDR3 runs 15 residues. The J segment lost 3 bases and the V segment lost 4 bases, leaving 8 bases of the junction unmatched. Germline CDR1 reads DFQATT; CDR2 reads SNEGSKA (reference sequence). CDR3 nucleotide sequence: TGCAGTGCTAACCCGGCCGGGGGGGACTACAATGAGCAGTTCTTC. Residues: CSANPAGGDYNEQFF.

There are a few counts of this clonotype. The chain recombines TRBV4-2 with TRBJ1-4, with D maybe TRBD1 (5 bases). The CDR3 covers 15 residues. The germline V gene encodes CDR1 LGHNA and CDR2 YNFKEQ. Deletions cut 1 base from V and 4 bases from J, with 10 bases between. CDR3 nucleotide sequence: TGTGCCAGCAGCCAAGTTGGGGACGGTAATGAAAAACTGTTTTTT. The encoded protein is CASSQVGDGNEKLFF.

This clonotype was counted only a few times. V usage is TRBV27 and J usage is TRBJ2-7, with 7 nucleotides matching TRBD1. Trimming at V came to 3 bases and at J to 1 base, leaving 6 bases not matched to a gene. The CDR3 is 15 amino acids. The germline V gene encodes CDR1 MNHEY and CDR2 SMNVEV (reference sequence). In DNA form, the CDR3 reads TGTGCCAGCAGTTTGAAACAGGGACAGTCCTACGAGCAGTACTTC. Encoded protein: CASSLKQGQSYEQYF.

Concerning this clonotype itself: This may be a read error, as it is one base from a much larger clone. The gene calls are TRBV10-3 and TRBJ2-1, with a tentative D call TRBD1 (6 bases). Germline CDR1 and CDR2: ENHRY and SYGVKD. CDR3 length: 15 residues. The V and J ends lost 7 bases and 2 bases respectively, with 15 bases between them. The CDR3 region is CAITGVGAAYNEQFF. In DNA, the CDR3 is TGTGCCATCACTGGCGTGGGGGCGGCCTACAATGAGCAGTTCTTC.

This clonotype was found many times. This chain joins TRBV7-9 and TRBJ2-7, with 12 bases fitting TRBD2. After removal of 4 bases from V and 4 bases from J, the junction contained 8 bases not matched to a gene. From germline, CDR1 is SEHNR and CDR2 FQNEAQ (reference sequence). The CDR3 has 16 amino acids. CDR3: CASSSDGTSGLYEQYF. The CDR3 nucleotides are TGTGCCAGCAGCTCAGATGGGACTAGCGGGCTTTACGAGCAGTACTTC. The whole variable domain, remainder taken from reference TRBV7-9 and TRBJ2-7, is DTGVSQNPRHKITKRGQNVTFRCDPISEHNRLYWYRQTLGQGPEFLTYFQNEAQLEKSRLLSDRFSAERPKGSFSTLEIQRTEQGDSAMYLCASSSDGTSGLYEQYFGPGTRLTVT.

V and J are TRBV4-1 and TRBJ2-2, with 12 bases fitting TRBD1. The CDR3 consists of 15 residues. Germline assignment: CDR1 MGHRA and CDR2 YSYEKL. Trimming at V came to 6 bases and at J to 7 bases, leaving 6 bases not matched to a gene. CDR3 sequence (DNA): TGCGCCAGCAGGTGGGGACAGGGGGCTGGCGGGGAGCTGTTTTTT. Residues: CASRWGQGAGGELFF.

The rearrangement joins TRBV19 to TRBJ2-7, with 11 bases identical to TRBD1. V was clipped by 10 bases and J by 2 bases; unmatched bases: 7. The germline V gene encodes CDR1 LNHDA and CDR2 SQIVND (reference sequence). CDR3 length: 14 residues. In DNA form, the CDR3 reads TGTGCCACTGGGACAGGGGGGCTTACCTACGAGCAGTACTTC. Translating gives CATGTGGLTYEQYF.

The V call is TRBV4-2, the J call TRBJ2-3; the match to TRBD2 covers 7 bases. Germline CDR1 is LGHNA and CDR2 is YNFKEQ. The junction had 6 bases not matched to a gene; V was cut back by 6 bases and J by 0 bases. The CDR3 is made up of 15 amino acids. Here the CDR3 reads CASRLGTMSTDTQYF. CDR3 in DNA: TGTGCCAGCAGGCTCGGGACTATGAGCACAGATACGCAGTATTTT.